This T cell receptor (beta chain) was captured in a study of human T cells and chemical hapten exposure. Study information: On 2 cm by 2 cm of upper inner arm skin, sensitization was performed with 2% DPC. TCR yields differed between samples (mainly from small differences in pooled library volume).

CDR1 and CDR2 from the germline V gene are MDHEN and SYDVKM. V was clipped by 3 bases and J by 0 bases, with 13 bases between them. This CDR3 region has 16 residues. The time point here: patch test 2, 6 weeks after DPC sensitization. Described treatment: therapeutic diphenylcyclopropenone sensitization with weekly scalp DPC. MiXCR was run by TCRdb on the RACE reads, yielding one entry per CDR3 protein. The sample lists over 100,000 distinct CDR3 sequences, approximately 8.8% occurring once. The receptor was isolated from a woman aged 40 to 50 with alopecia areata. Some clones in this sample may be carry-over from other donors' samples. The V call is TRBV28, the J call TRBJ2-3, with D unresolved. Specimen: whole blood, collected in connection with sensitization to the hapten diphenylcyclopropenone (DPC). The CDR3 DNA sequence: TGTGCCAGCAGTTTTGTCAGCGATACCAGCACAGATACGCAGTATTTT. This gives the protein CASSFVSDTSTDTQYF.